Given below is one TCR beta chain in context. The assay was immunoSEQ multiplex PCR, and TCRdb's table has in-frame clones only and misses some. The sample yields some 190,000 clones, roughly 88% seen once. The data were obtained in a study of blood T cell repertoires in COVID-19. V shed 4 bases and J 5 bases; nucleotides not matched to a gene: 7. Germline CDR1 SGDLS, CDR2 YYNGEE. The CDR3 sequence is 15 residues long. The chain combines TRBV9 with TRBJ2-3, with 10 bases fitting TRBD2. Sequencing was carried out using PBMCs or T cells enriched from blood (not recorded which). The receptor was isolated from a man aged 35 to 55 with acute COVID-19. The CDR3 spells CASSPRTSGGDTQYF. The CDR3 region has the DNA TGTGCCAGCAGCCCAAGGACTAGCGGAGGAGATACGCAGTATTTT.